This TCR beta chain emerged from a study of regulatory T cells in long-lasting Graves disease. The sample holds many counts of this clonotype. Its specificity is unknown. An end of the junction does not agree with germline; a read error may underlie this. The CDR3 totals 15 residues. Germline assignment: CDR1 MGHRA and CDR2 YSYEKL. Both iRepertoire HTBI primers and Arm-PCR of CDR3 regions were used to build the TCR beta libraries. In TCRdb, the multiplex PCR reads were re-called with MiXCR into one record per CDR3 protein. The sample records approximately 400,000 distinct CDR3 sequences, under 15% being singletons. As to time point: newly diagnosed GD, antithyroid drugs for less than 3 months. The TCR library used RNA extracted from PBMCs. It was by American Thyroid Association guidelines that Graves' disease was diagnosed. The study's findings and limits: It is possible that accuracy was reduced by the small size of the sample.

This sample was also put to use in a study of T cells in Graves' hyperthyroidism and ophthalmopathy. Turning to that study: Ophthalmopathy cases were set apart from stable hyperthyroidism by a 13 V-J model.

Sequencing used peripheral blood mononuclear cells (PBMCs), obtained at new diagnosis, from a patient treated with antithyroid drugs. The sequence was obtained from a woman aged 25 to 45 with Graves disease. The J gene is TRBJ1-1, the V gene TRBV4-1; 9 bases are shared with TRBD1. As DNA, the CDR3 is TGTGCCAGCAGTTTGACAGGGGGTATGAACACTGAAGCTTTCTTT. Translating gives CASSLTGGMNTEAFF.